This T cell receptor (beta chain) derives from a study of regulatory T cells in long-lasting Graves disease (dated by TCRdb to the early 2020s). Regarding the research as a whole: Persistent Graves' disease was defined as antithyroid drug treatment for over 5 years with persistently positive TSH receptor autoantibodies. Patients with persistent Graves' disease were compared with patients with newly diagnosed Graves' disease using TCR sequencing and RNA sequencing of peripheral blood. The study was registered as a clinical trial and conducted in China. A total of 33 samples were covered by TCR sequencing, comprising about 13 persistent and approximately 20 newly diagnosed Graves' disease patients. Persistent Graves' disease patients in the clinical cohort had taken antithyroid drugs for roughly ten years on average. The research as a whole found: Sequencing and analysis were restricted to the TCR beta chain. The authors noted that the small sample size was a limitation that may lower accuracy. Patients with persistent disease shared more public clonotypes (around 3,000) than newly diagnosed patients did (roughly 970). Only peripheral blood was studied, because thyroid tissue, the primary lesion, was inaccessible. Lower TCR Shannon entropy and fewer highly expanded clones were observed in persistent Graves' disease patients than in newly diagnosed patients, which suggested clonal expansion. Preferential use of TRBV28, TRBJ1-2 and TRBJ2-5 was observed in persistent disease, whereas TRBV20-1 and TRBJ2-1 were favored in newly diagnosed disease.

Library method: multiplex PCR. TCRdb records Illumina HiSeq 4000 as the sequencer. CDR3 regions were amplified by Arm-PCR with iRepertoire HTBI primers to construct TCR beta libraries. Before sequencing, the PCR products went through gel purification. Regarding the original processing steps: A total of 62 TRBV and under 15 TRBJ segments were identified across samples and were used for gene usage analysis of CDR3 amino acid clonotypes. COPE and FqMerger were used to merge the filtered high-quality paired reads into contigs. Contigs were aligned with BLAST to IMGT TRBV, TRBD and TRBJ reference genes, and CDR3 was defined per IMGT. Any clonotype with a frequency above 0.1% was counted as a highly expanded clone. Repertoire diversity was measured by Shannon entropy, and V-J evenness by the Gini coefficient. Public clonotypes were defined as clonotypes shared by more than one individual. The raw public data were reprocessed by TCRdb itself: fastp quality trimming at Q25, MiXCR clonotype calling, in-frame beta chains only. Entries that share a CDR3 protein sequence are merged under the most common genes and DNA. TCRdb's processing, not the study's, gives the V and J calls here. Recorded for this sample are fewer than 400,000 distinct CDR3 sequences; around 21% of them occurred a single time. Around 20% of the sample is taken by the ten largest.

This sample's time point label indicates: persistent/refractory GD, antithyroid drugs over 5 years with positive TRAb. RNA was extracted from PBMCs in TRIzol for both TCR sequencing and RNA sequencing. The diagnosis of Graves' disease followed American Thyroid Association guidelines. Recruitment of patients was carried out at an endocrinology department in Xi'an, China. From each patient, approximately 10 milliliters of peripheral blood was collected into an EDTA anticoagulant tube. Ficoll Paque Plus density gradient separation was used to isolate PBMCs, and no further T cell sorting was performed. An Agilent 2100 Bioanalyzer and agarose gel were used to assess RNA quality, and a NanoDrop 2000 was used to measure RNA concentration. This clonotype was recorded a few times. The antigen this receptor binds is unknown. No base quality information exists; no much larger clone differs at one position. Looking up the germline V gene yields CDR1 MNHNS and CDR2 SASEGT. Cut back by 4 bases and 6 bases, the V and J ends lie 12 bases apart. From its cysteine to its phenylalanine, the CDR3 spans 14 amino acids. The kept DNA is CDR3 alone, 42 bases in frame from the first base.

The sequence links TRBV6-1 to TRBJ2-2; the D gene is perhaps TRBD1, on 6 matching bases. The material sequenced was peripheral blood mononuclear cells (PBMCs), taken when the disease was refractory, from a patient treated with antithyroid drugs. The clonotype was recovered from a female donor with Graves disease. The CDR3 region: CASSADRVSGELFF. The nucleotide sequence is given as TGTGCCAGCAGTGCGGACAGAGTGTCCGGGGAGCTGTTTTTT.